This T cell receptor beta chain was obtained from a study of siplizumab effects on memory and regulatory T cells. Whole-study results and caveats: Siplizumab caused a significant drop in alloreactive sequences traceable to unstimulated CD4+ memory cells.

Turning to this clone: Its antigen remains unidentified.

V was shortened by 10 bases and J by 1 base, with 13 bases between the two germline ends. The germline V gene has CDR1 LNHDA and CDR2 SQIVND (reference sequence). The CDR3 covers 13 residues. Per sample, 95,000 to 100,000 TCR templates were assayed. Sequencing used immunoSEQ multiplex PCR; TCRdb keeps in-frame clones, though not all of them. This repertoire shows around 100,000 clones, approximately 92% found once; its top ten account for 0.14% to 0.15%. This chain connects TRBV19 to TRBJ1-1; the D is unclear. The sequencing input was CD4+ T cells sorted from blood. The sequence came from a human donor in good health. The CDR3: CATPGRGNTEAFF. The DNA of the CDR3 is TGTGCCACCCCCGGACGGGGGAACACTGAAGCTTTCTTT.